The 6 T cell receptor beta chains below all came from one sample that was sequenced in a study of CD8+ T cells in alopecia areata. The authors extracted RNA and reverse transcribed it into cDNA as the sequencing template. The data were produced by immunoSEQ multiplex PCR, yet TCRdb's version contains in-frame clones alone and is incomplete. The table has 60,000 to 65,000 clones, 44% seen once; the top ten hold just over 50%. Sequencing used NKG2D-low CD8+ T cells sorted from blood. These receptor sequences come from a human donor with alopecia areata.

This CDR3 reads CAVGTGASMTEAFF. The DNA for the CDR3 is TGTGCGGTAGGGACAGGGGCCTCCATGACTGAAGCTTTCTTT. The chain has TRBV7-2 and TRBJ1-1; 10 nucleotides agree with TRBD1. Germline loops: CDR1 SGHTA, CDR2 FQGNSA. CDR3 length equals 14 residues.

The chain carries TRBV9 and TRBJ2-1; no clear D gene. This CDR3 has 13 residues. Per the germline V gene, CDR1 is SGDLS and CDR2 is YYNGEE. The germline V and J ends were trimmed by 5 bases and 10 bases, with 16 bases remaining between them. The CDR3 region is CASSTPFTSEQFF. The DNA for the CDR3 is TGTGCCAGCAGTACACCCTTTACCTCGGAGCAGTTCTTC.

About this clone itself: One junction end disagrees with the germline gene, perhaps due to a read error. The chain carries TRBV2 and TRBJ2-7; D gene unclear. This CDR3 has 8 amino acids. CDR1 is SNHLY, CDR2 FYNNEI, per germline. The CDR3 DNA sequence: TGTGCCAGCAGTGAATGGGTCTTC. Its translation is CASSEWVF. The variable domain in full, completed from reference TRBV2 and TRBJ2-7, reads EPEVTQTPSHQVTQMGQEVILRCVPISNHLYFYWYRQILGQKVEFLVSFYNNEISEKSEIFDDQFSVERPDGSNFTLKIRSTKLEDSAMYFCASSEWVFGPGTRLTVT.

Worth noting for this clone: The junction departs from germline at one end; a sequencing error may be responsible. This chain joins TRBV29-1 and TRBJ1-1; a possible D gene is TRBD1 (6 bases). CDR1 and CDR2 from the germline V gene are SQVTM and ANQGSEA. This CDR3 comprises 12 residues. The CDR3 loop reads CSVEDPGRGLIF. As DNA, the CDR3 is TGCAGCGTTGAAGATCCGGGCAGGGGCCTTATCTTT.

V and J are TRBV7-6 and TRBJ1-1; D is perhaps TRBD1 (6 bases). The germline CDR1 and CDR2 sequences are SGHVS and FNYEAQ. The CDR3 is 14 amino acids. Between the trimmed V and J ends, which lost 8 bases and 1 base, there was a span of 14 bases. The CDR3 coding sequence is TGTGCCAGCCGGGGGGCCGGAGGGAACACTGAAGCTTTCTTT. Amino acids: CASRGAGGNTEAFF.

This clone was recorded a few times. The V and J genes are TRBV29-1 and TRBJ2-7; 10 bases are a match to TRBD2. CDR3 length: 13 residues. Germline CDR1 is SQVTM and CDR2 is ANQGSEA. After removal of 6 bases from V and 0 bases from J, the junction contained 2 bases not matched to a gene. The CDR3 region has the DNA TGCAGCGTAACTAGCGGGGACTCCTACGAGCAGTACTTC. It codes for CSVTSGDSYEQYF.